This T cell receptor beta chain was recorded in a study of blood T cell repertoires in COVID-19. In the study overall: Collection of acute and convalescent COVID-19 samples took place in the United States, Italy and Spain.

The V gene's germline CDR1 is LGHDT and CDR2 YNNKEL (reference sequence). This CDR3 contains 12 residues. The trim removed 3 bases at V and 8 bases at J, leaving 0 bases unmatched. As processed by the authors: The assay estimated nucleated cells by amplifying reference gene primers. Some clones are missing from TCRdb's copy, which holds only in-frame ones; the method was immunoSEQ multiplex PCR. V and J calls and clone size are those listed in that table; D and trimming were worked out from the DNA. The repertoire consists of more than 80,000 clones, with 84% occurring once and the leading ten covering 14% to 15%.

This clonotype originated in a woman aged 60-75 years with acute or convalescent COVID-19. The chain joins TRBV3-1 (or the pseudogene TRBV3-2) to TRBJ1-4, with 7 nucleotides matching TRBD1. Sequencing used peripheral blood. The CDR3, as DNA: TGTGCCAGCAGCCAGGGACAGGAAAAACTGTTTTTT. Amino acid sequence: CASSQGQEKLFF.